This T cell receptor (beta chain) was sequenced in a study of Ad26.COV2.S vaccination and SARS-CoV-2 variants. In the study overall: Trial arm assignment for the donor was COV1001 Ad26.COV2.S. The vaccine Ad26.COV2.S was put into the muscle once, or twice with 56 days between. The study, taken as a whole, reports: The TCR-based breadth and depth measures might underestimate overall T cell responses.

Assay used: immunoSEQ multiplex PCR; TCRdb lists only in-frame clones, some missing. The sample holds roughly 680,000 clones; more than 80% are singletons and the top ten take approximately 1.5%. This CDR3 is 14 amino acids long. The germline V gene has CDR1 LNHDA and CDR2 SQIVND (reference sequence). The V and J ends lost 4 bases and 5 bases, in that order; junction bases with no gene match: 1. Points on this clone: The target antigen is unknown. The same CDR3 can be traced to other DNA sequences in this sample.

Described treatment: 15 to 20 received Ad26.COV2.S at low or high dose, single or two shots; about 5 received placebo; per-sample allocation not given. Collection of the samples took place on day 63 after the first injection of vaccine or placebo. J is TRBJ2-2 and V is TRBV19; TRBD2 agrees at 10 bases. The sequence was obtained from a person aged 18-60 years who received the Ad26.COV2.S COVID-19 vaccine or a placebo. The sequences come from peripheral blood, collected in a trial of Ad26.COV2.S vaccine versus placebo. The CDR3 region is CASSRLAGTGELFF. The CDR3 DNA sequence: TGTGCCAGTAGTAGACTAGCGGGTACCGGGGAGCTGTTTTTT.